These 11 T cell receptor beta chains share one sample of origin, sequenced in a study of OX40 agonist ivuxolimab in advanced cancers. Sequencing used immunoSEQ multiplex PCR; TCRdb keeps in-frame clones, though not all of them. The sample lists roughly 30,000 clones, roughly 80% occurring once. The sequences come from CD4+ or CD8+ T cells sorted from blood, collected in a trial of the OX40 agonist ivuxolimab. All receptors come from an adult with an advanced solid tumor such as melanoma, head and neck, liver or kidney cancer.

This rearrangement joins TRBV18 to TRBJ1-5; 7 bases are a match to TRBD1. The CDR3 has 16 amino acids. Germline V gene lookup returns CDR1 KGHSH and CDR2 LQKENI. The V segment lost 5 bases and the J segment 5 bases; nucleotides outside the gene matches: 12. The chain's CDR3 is CASSVTLQGTDQPQHF. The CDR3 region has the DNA TGTGCCAGCTCAGTTACCCTACAGGGGACCGATCAGCCCCAGCATTTT.

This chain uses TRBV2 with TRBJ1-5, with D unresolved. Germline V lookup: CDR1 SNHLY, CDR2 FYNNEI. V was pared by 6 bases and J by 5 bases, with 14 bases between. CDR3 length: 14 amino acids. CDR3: CASRVDTIDQPQHF. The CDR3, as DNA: TGTGCCAGCAGGGTTGACACGATAGATCAGCCCCAGCATTTT.

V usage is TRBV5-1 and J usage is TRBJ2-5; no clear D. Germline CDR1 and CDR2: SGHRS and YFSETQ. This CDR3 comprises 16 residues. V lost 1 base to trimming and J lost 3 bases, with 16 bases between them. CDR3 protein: CASSLSQRGTEETQYF. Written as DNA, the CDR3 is TGCGCCAGCAGCTTGTCCCAACGAGGTACCGAAGAGACCCAGTACTTC.

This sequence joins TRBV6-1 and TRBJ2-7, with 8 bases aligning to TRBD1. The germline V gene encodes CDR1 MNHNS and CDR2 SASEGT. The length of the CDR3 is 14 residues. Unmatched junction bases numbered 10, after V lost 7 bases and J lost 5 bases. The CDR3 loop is CASTPDRGRNEQYF. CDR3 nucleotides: TGTGCCAGCACCCCCGACAGGGGCCGAAACGAGCAGTACTTC.

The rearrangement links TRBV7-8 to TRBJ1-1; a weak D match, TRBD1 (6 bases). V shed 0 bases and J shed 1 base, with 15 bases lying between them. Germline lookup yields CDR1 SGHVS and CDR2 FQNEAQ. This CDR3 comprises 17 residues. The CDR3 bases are TGTGCCAGCAGCTTAGCCTGGGCGAGGGGGGGGAACACTGAAGCTTTCTTT. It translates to CASSLAWARGGNTEAFF.

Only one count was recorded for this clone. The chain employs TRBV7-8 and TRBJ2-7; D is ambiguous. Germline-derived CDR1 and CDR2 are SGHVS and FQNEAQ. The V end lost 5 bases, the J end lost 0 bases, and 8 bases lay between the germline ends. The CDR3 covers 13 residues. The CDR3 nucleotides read TGTGCCAGCAGCCCCCGCCTCTCCTACGAGCAGTACTTC. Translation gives CASSPRLSYEQYF.

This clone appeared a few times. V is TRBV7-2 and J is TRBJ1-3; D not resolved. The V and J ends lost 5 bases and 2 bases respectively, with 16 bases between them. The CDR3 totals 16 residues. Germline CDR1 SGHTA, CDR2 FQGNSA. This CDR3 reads CASSPYPKGPGNTIYF. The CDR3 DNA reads TGTGCCAGCAGCCCCTACCCAAAGGGCCCTGGAAACACCATATATTTT.

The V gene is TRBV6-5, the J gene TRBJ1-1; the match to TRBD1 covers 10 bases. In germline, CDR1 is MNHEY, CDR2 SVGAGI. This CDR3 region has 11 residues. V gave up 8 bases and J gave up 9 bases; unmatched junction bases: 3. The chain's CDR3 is CASGGQGQAFF. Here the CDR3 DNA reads TGTGCCAGCGGGGGACAGGGGCAAGCTTTCTTT.

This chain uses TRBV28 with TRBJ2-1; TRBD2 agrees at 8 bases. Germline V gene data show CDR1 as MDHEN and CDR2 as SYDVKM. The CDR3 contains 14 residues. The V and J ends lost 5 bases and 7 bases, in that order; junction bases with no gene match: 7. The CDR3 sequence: CASSRSGTRNEQFF. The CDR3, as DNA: TGTGCCAGCAGTCGTAGCGGGACTAGGAATGAGCAGTTCTTC. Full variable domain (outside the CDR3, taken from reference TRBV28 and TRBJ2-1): DVKVTQSSRYLVKRTGEKVFLECVQDMDHENMFWYRQDPGLGLRLIYFSYDVKMKEKGDIPEGYSVSREKKERFSLILESASTNQTSMYLCASSRSGTRNEQFFGPGTRLTVL.

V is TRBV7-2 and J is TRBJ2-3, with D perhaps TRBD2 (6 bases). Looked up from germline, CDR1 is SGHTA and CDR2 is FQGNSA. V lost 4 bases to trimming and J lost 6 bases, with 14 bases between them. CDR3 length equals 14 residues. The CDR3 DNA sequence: TGTGCCAGCAGCTCGGGTGATGGGGGGGATACGCAGTATTTT. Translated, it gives CASSSGDGGDTQYF.

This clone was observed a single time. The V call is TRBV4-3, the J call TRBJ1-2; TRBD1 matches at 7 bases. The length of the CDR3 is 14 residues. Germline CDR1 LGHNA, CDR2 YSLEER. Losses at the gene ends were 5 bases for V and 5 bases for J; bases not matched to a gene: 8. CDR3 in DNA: TGCGCCAGCAGCGGAACAGGGGTTGGGTATGGCTACACCTTC. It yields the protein CASSGTGVGYGYTF.